This TCR beta chain came from a study of long-term antiretroviral therapy in people with HIV (dated by TCRdb to between 2021 and 2023). Concerning the study at large: The earliest samples were collected roughly a decade before the 2015 WHO recommendation for immediate ART, at a time when ART was usually postponed until CD4 counts fell. No cross-contamination during QIAcube processing turned up in test extractions that ran a monoclonal T-cell line alongside 25 to 35 polyclonal samples. A total of roughly 200 cryopreserved PBMC samples were contributed to the cohort by 30 adults with confirmed HIV infection, with samples collected serially over a mean of 6 years (range 1-12). About a third of the roughly 30 participants with HIV were female. A retrospective serial study tested whether changes in peripheral blood TRB repertoire composition and diversity were associated with ART initiation and durable HIV suppression. The paper as a whole reports these results and caveats: Inferences about post-ART repertoire changes were limited because no data were available on ART adherence, viral resistance or therapy changes. HIV repertoires had narrower CDR3 length ranges than controls, and the network structure suggested an antigen-experienced repertoire that shifted only slightly toward naive after ART. Expanded TRB clones identified before ART initiation dominated the repertoire at all time points, although this dominance fluctuated and declined in many PLHIV after ART. Because pre-ART samples had limited cell numbers, unsorted PBMC were profiled rather than sorted CD4+ and CD8+ T cells. Since PBMC availability was limited, sequencing covered only the TCR beta chain, with no alpha chain pairing. A significant increase in TRB diversity was found to be associated with ART initiation, although TRB diversity was observed to remain significantly below that of transplant donor controls even after long-term ART. The samples span the years 2004 to 2017, and the ART regimens used at that time may not be as effective as current regimens.

Inclusion was restricted to participants for whom at least one PBMC sample before ART initiation and at least two post-ART samples were available. Every participant with HIV received treatment in the United States of America. Before DNA extraction, cryopreserved samples of about 0.95-11 million PBMC were thawed and then washed. At the time of the earliest PBMC sample for each participant with HIV, ages ranged from roughly 23 to 60 years. PBMC samples from each participant spanned 1-4 timepoints before ART initiation and 2-8 timepoints after ART initiation, with a median of 7 samples. Serial HIV viral load, CD4+ T-cell count, ART history and demographic data were obtained for every participant. Genomic DNA was extracted from unsorted PBMC with a Qiagen kit on a QIAcube, with processing performed in batches of 12 samples. Note on this clone: What this receptor recognizes is not known. No much larger clonotype is one base removed from it; base qualities were not supplied.

Sequencing of the TRB variable region was done with the immunoSEQ hsTCRB v3.0 assay at survey level resolution. The targeted TRB sequencing depth was roughly 35,000-50,000 T-cell genomes per sample. Pooled TRB libraries were sequenced on an Illumina MiSeq with a v3 150-cycle kit. The published analysis was carried out like this. Analysis of repertoires was carried out in R inside a reproducible Nextflow workflow spanning QC, data transformation and analysis. Custom analyses were implemented in LymphoSeq2, an R package for AIRR-Seq data exploration. A handful of samples yielding fewer than 5000 total TRB sequences were excluded, leaving 188 analyzed HIV repertoires. Among the roughly 190 retained HIV repertoires, under 65 were collected before ART initiation and roughly 130 after ART initiation. Repertoires were downsampled to 5000 TRB nucleotide sequences, and summary statistics were averaged over 100 downsampling iterations. The analysis kept only TRB sequences whose CDR3 regions were at least seven amino acids long. Two measures captured diversity: a Shannon entropy-derived clonality score and the Gini coefficient. In the repertoire networks, any two of the top 5000 CDR3 amino acid sequences were connected whenever the two sequences differed by an edit distance of one. Antigen specificity groups and MHC restriction were predicted for TRB CDR3 amino acid sequences with GLIPH2. CDR3 amino acid sequences were matched against VDJdb and McPAS-TCR to flag known CMV, EBV, HIV or tissue antigen associations. Pre-ART, post-ART and control groups were compared with Wilcoxon signed-rank tests and Holm-Bonferroni correction. TCRdb re-hosts the immuneACCESS table, in-frame sequences only. Its copies lack some clones; in the studies checked, an unresolved V gene accounts for under half of them, and the cause for the rest is not known. V and J calls plus clone size are reproduced from that table; the DNA served to infer D and trimming. The sample yields about 24,000 clones; roughly 84% were counted once. The ten largest account for less than 2.5% of the sample.

V and J are truncated by 4 bases and 1 base respectively, leaving an intervening sequence of 10 bases. CDR3 length: 15 amino acids, cysteine to phenylalanine. The CDR3 DNA has 45 bases and is translated from base 1. The germline V gene yields SGHAT for CDR1 and FQNNGV for CDR2. The clonotype originates from a man aged 50 to 59 with HIV. The source material was unsorted PBMCs, sampled 3 years after starting antiretroviral therapy. The rearrangement combines TRBV11-2 with TRBJ2-2; the D gene is unclear. For the CDR3, the sequence is CASSSRPRNTGELFF. The nucleotides read TGTGCCAGCAGCTCGCGACCGAGGAACACCGGGGAGCTGTTTTTT. The CDR3 plus the reference TRBV11-2 and TRBJ2-2 genes for the other parts give the full variable domain: EAGVAQSPRYKIIEKRQSVAFWCNPISGHATLYWYQQILGQGPKLLIQFQNNGVVDDSQLPKDRFSAERLKGVDSTLKIQPAKLEDSAVYLCASSSRPRNTGELFFGEGSRLTVL.